This T cell receptor (beta chain) comes out of a study of shared clonotypes between healthy human individuals. Study-level points and caveats: Tissues were not sampled, only blood, and their repertoires likely differ.

The trim removed 4 bases at V and 9 bases at J, leaving 6 bases unmatched. Germline V gene sequence: CDR1 MNHNS, CDR2 SASEGT. There are 14 residues in the CDR3. Concerning this clone: Antigen: not known.

Approximately 270 ng DNA, roughly 30,000 T cell genomes, went into unsorted PBMC replicate PCRs. Data came from immunoSEQ multiplex PCR; TCRdb stores just in-frame clones and leaves some out. Among 450,000 to 650,000 clones listed, roughly 79% were seen once. The TCR sequence derives from a woman aged 40 to 50 in good health. Some clones in this sample may be carry-over from other donors' samples. The sample was PBMCs. This rearrangement joins TRBV6-1 to TRBJ2-1; 10 bases are shared with TRBD1. The CDR3 protein is CASSVGQGSGEQFF. The CDR3 DNA follows: TGTGCCAGCAGTGTGGGACAGGGGAGCGGTGAGCAGTTCTTC.